This section outlines one T cell receptor (beta chain) sequence together with its context. Sequencing used immunoSEQ multiplex PCR; TCRdb keeps in-frame clones, though not all of them. The sample holds under 200,000 clones, around four fifths seen once. This sample was taken from a study of blood T cell repertoires in COVID-19. Study information: COVID-19 samples collected from the United States, Italy and Spain covered acute and convalescent phases. Sample material is recorded as cDNA or gDNA derived from T cells, B-cell-depleted T cells, or PBMCs.

This sequence was found in a woman in her twenties or thirties with acute or convalescent COVID-19. Sequencing input: peripheral blood.

This CDR3 is CASSAKKSLTEAFF. CDR3 in DNA: TGTGCCAGCAGCGCCAAGAAGAGCCTCACTGAAGCTTTCTTT. The V call is TRBV7-9, the J call TRBJ1-1, with D uncertain. Germline V CDR1 and CDR2: SEHNR, FQNEAQ (reference sequence). The CDR3 runs to 14 residues. The ends were cut back, 5 bases at V and 4 bases at J, with 14 bases in the middle.